Sequencing of this T cell receptor (gamma chain) was carried out in a study of gammadelta T cells in human blood. Concerning this clone itself: Because the CDR3's place on the DNA is in doubt, the DNA is left out and the CDR3 is given as listed by TCRdb.

TCRdb applied CATT to the RT-PCR reads for clone calling. The sample yields 130 or so gamma-chain clones, less than 10% seen once. A total of 32 residues make up the CDR3, ends included. Specimen: Vgamma9Vdelta2 gamma-delta T cells from adult blood. TRGV10 is the V gene, and the J gene was not called. TRGV10 is designated an ORF whose function remains uncertain. The sequence came from a human donor. CDR3 sequence reads: CAAWDPIIIIRNSLAVEQHWLSQVSIGRIQHF.